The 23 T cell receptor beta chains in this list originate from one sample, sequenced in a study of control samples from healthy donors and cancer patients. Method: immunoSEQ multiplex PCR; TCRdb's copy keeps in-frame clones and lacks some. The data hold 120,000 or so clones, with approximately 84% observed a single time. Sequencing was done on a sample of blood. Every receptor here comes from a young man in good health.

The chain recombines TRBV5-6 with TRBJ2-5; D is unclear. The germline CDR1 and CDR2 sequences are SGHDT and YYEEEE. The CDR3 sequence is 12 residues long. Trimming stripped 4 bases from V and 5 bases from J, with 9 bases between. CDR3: CASSVSLETQYF. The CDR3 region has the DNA TGTGCCAGCAGCGTAAGTCTGGAGACCCAGTACTTC.

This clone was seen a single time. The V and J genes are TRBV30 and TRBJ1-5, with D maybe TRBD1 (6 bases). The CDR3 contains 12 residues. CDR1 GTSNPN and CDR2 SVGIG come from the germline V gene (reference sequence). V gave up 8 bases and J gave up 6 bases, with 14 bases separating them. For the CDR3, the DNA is TGTGCCGTCGGACAGTATGGTCAGCCCCAGCATTTT. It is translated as CAVGQYGQPQHF. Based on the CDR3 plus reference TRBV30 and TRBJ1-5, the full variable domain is SQTIHQWPATLVQPVGSPLSLECTVEGTSNPNLYWYRQAAGRGLQLLFYSVGIGQISSEVPQNLSASRPQDRQFILSSKKLLLSDSGFYLCAVGQYGQPQHFGDGTRLSIL.

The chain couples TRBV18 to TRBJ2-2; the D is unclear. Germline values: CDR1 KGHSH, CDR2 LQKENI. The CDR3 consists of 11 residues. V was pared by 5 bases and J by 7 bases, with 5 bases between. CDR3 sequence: CASSGSGELFF. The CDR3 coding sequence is TGTGCCAGCTCAGGAAGCGGGGAGCTGTTTTTT.

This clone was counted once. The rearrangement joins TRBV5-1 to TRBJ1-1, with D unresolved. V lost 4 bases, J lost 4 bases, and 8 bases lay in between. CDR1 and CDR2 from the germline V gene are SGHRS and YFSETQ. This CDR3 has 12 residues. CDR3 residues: CASSIKPTEAFF. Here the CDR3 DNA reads TGCGCCAGCAGCATCAAACCCACTGAAGCTTTCTTT.

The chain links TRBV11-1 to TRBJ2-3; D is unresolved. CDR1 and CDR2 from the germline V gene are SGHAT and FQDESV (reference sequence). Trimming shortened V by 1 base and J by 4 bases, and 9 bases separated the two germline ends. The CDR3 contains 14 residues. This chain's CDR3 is CASSLGGSADTQYF. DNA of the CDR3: TGTGCCAGCAGCTTAGGAGGCAGTGCAGATACGCAGTATTTT.

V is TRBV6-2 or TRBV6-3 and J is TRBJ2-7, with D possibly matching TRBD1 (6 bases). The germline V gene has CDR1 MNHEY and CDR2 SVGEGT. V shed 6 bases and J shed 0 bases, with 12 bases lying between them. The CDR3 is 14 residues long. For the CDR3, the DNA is TGTGCCAGCAGCCCCGGGACAAGCTCCTACGAGCAGTACTTC. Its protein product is CASSPGTSSYEQYF.

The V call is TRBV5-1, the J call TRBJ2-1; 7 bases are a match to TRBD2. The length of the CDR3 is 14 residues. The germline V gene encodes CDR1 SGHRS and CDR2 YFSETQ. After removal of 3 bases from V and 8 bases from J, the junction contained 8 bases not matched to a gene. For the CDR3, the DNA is TGCGCCAGCAGCTCAGCGGGGCGCGGAGATGAGCAGTTCTTC. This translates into CASSSAGRGDEQFF.

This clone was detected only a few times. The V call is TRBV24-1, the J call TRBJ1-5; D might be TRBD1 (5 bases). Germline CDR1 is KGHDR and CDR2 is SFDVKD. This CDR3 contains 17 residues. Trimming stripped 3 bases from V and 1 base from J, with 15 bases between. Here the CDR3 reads CATSDPSGGASNQPQHF. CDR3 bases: TGTGCCACCAGTGATCCCTCGGGAGGGGCGAGCAATCAGCCCCAGCATTTT.

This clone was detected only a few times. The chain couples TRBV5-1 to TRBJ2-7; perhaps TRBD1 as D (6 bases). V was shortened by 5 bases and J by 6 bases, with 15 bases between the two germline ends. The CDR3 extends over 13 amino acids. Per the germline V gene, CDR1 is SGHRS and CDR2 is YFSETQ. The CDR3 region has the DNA TGCGCCAGCAGGGGGAATCAGGGGACCGAGCAGTACTTC. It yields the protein CASRGNQGTEQYF. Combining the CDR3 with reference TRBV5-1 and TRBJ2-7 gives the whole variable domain KAGVTQTPRYLIKTRGQQVTLSCSPISGHRSVSWYQQTPGQGLQFLFEYFSETQRNKGNFPGRFSGRQFSNSRSEMNVSTLELGDSALYLCASRGNQGTEQYFGPGTRLTVT.

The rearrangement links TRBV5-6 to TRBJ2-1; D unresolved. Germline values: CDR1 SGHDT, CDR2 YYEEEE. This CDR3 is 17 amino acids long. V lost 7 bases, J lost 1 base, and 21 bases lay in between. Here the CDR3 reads CASSLAKAPRSYNEQFF. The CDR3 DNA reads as TGTGCCAGCTCCCTTGCGAAAGCTCCCCGATCCTACAATGAGCAGTTCTTC.

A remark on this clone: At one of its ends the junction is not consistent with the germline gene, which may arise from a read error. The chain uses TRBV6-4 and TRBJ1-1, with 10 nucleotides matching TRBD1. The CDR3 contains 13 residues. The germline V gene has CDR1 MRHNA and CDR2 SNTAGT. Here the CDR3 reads CASSLMTGGEVIF. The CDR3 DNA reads TGTGCCAGCAGCCTGATGACAGGGGGCGAGGTAATATTT.

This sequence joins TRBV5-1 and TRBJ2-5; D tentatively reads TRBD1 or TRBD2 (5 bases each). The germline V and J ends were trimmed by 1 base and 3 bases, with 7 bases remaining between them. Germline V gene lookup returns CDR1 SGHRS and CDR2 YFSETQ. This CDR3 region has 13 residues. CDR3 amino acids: CASSLRGEETQYF. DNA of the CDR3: TGCGCCAGCAGCTTGAGAGGGGAAGAGACCCAGTACTTC.

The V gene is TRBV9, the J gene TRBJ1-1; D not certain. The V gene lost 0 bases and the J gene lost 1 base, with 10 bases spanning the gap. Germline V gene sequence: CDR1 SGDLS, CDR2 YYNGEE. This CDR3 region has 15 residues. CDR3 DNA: TGTGCCAGCAGCGTAGTGTTGGGGAAGAACACTGAAGCTTTCTTT. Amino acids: CASSVVLGKNTEAFF.

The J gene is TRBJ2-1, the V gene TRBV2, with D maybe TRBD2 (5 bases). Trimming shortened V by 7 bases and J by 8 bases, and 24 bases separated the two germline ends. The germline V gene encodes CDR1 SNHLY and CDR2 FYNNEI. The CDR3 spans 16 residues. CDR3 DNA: TGTGCCAGCATCACATCGACCGGGATTAGGGCCTATGAGCAGTTCTTC. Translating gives CASITSTGIRAYEQFF.

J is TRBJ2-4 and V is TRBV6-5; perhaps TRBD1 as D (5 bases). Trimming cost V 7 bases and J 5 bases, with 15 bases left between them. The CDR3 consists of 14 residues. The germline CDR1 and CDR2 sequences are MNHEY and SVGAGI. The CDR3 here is CASTKTGSQNIQYF. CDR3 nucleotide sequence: TGTGCCAGCACTAAAACAGGTTCCCAAAACATTCAGTACTTC.

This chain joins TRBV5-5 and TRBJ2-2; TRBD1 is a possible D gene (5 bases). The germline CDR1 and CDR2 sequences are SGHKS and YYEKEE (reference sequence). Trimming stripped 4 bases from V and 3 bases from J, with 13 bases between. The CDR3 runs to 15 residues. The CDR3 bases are TGTGCCAGCAGCCATACTGACAGTTACACCGGGGAGCTGTTTTTT. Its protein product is CASSHTDSYTGELFF.

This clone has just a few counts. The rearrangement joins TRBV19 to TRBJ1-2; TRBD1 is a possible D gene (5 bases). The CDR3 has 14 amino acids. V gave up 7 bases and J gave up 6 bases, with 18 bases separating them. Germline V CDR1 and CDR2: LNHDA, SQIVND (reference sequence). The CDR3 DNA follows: TGTGCCAGTAAGAGGGCGGGACTAGAGGATGGCTACACCTTC. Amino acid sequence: CASKRAGLEDGYTF.

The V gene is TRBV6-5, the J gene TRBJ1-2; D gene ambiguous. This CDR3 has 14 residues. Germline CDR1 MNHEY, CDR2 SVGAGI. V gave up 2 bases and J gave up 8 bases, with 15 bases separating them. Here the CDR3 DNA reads TGTGCCAGCAGTTACACCGGGGTAAAGGGCGGCTACACCTTC. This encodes CASSYTGVKGGYTF.

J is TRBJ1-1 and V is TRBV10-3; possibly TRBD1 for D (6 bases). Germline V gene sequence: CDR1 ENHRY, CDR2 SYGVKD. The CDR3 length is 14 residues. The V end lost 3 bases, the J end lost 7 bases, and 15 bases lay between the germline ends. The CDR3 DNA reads TGTGCCATCAGTGATGCCCGGGGGCAGAGTGAAGCTTTCTTT. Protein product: CAISDARGQSEAFF.

CDR3 sequence (DNA): TGTGCCAGTAGTATAGATCGGGATGAAAAACTGTTTTTT. Encoded protein: CASSIDRDEKLFF. The J gene is TRBJ1-4, the V gene TRBV19; no firm D call. Germline CDR1 and CDR2: LNHDA and SQIVND (reference sequence). CDR3 length: 13 amino acids. Trimming shortened V by 0 bases and J by 6 bases, and 5 bases separated the two germline ends.

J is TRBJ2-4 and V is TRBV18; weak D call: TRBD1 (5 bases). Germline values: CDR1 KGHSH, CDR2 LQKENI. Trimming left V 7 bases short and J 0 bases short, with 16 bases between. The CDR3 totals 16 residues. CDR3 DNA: TGTGCCAGCTTAAAGGACCGGACAATAGCCAAAAACATTCAGTACTTC. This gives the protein CASLKDRTIAKNIQYF.

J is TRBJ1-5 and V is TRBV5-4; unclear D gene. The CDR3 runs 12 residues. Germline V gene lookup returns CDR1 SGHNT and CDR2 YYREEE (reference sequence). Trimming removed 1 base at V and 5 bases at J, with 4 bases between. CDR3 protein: CASSLPDQPQHF. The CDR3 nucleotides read TGTGCCAGCAGCTTGCCGGATCAGCCCCAGCATTTT.

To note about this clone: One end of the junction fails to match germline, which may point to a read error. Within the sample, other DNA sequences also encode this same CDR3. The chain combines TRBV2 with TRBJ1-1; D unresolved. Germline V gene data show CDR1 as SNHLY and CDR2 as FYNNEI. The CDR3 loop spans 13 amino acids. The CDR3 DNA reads TGCGCCAGCAGTGCCCCAGCGAACACTGAAGCTTTCTTT. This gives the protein CASSAPANTEAFF.